Below are 18 T cell receptor beta chains sequenced from a single sample in a study of T cell changes during pregnancy in multiple sclerosis. The data were produced by immunoSEQ multiplex PCR, yet TCRdb's version contains in-frame clones alone and is incomplete. Counted here are around 57,000 clones, less than 95% occurring once; the ten biggest clones make up approximately 5.8%. The sequencing used peripheral blood, collected in the third trimester of pregnancy. Source of these receptors: a female donor in good health, enrolled as a control in a pregnancy study.

V is TRBV6-1 and J is TRBJ2-7; the match to TRBD2 covers 10 bases. V lost 5 bases, J lost 1 base, and 2 bases stayed unmatched. The CDR3 loop spans 14 amino acids. The germline V gene encodes CDR1 MNHNS and CDR2 SASEGT. CDR3 bases: TGTGCCAGCAGTAAACTAGCGGGGTCCTACGAGCAGTACTTC. It translates to CASSKLAGSYEQYF.

This chain connects TRBV28 to TRBJ1-3; D is ambiguous. The CDR3 sequence is 15 residues long. V was cut by 3 bases and J by 0 bases, with 9 bases left in between. Germline loops: CDR1 MDHEN, CDR2 SYDVKM. Written as DNA, the CDR3 is TGTGCCAGCAGTTTGGCCAGACTCTCTGGAAACACCATATATTTT. Residues: CASSLARLSGNTIYF. Supplemented by reference TRBV28 and TRBJ1-3, the full variable domain reads DVKVTQSSRYLVKRTGEKVFLECVQDMDHENMFWYRQDPGLGLRLIYFSYDVKMKEKGDIPEGYSVSREKKERFSLILESASTNQTSMYLCASSLARLSGNTIYFGEGSWLTVV.

J is TRBJ2-6 and V is TRBV30, with 8 bases identical to TRBD1. This CDR3 has 17 amino acids. V lost 3 bases, J lost 2 bases, and 9 bases stayed unmatched. Germline loops: CDR1 GTSNPN, CDR2 SVGIG (reference sequence). The DNA for the CDR3 is TGTGCCTGGAGCGGCCCGACAGGGGCCGCTGGGGCCAACGTCCTGACTTTC. This gives the protein CAWSGPTGAAGANVLTF.

J is TRBJ2-7 and V is TRBV11-3; D not certain. Per the germline V gene, CDR1 is SGHNT and CDR2 is YENEEA. V was pared by 3 bases and J by 2 bases, with 17 bases between. This CDR3 region has 16 residues. CDR3 sequence reads: CASSFSDMISAYEQYF. CDR3 sequence (DNA): TGTGCCAGCAGCTTTAGTGATATGATATCGGCCTACGAGCAGTACTTC.

Only one count was recorded for this clone. This sequence joins TRBV7-8 and TRBJ2-3; 8 bases agree with TRBD2. J was trimmed by 6 bases and V by 4 bases; bases with no gene match: 18. Germline-derived CDR1 and CDR2 are SGHVS and FQNEAQ. The CDR3 consists of 18 residues. The CDR3 here is CASSSGRYEREKEDTQYF. The CDR3 coding sequence is TGTGCCAGCAGCTCCGGTCGTTATGAGCGGGAGAAGGAGGATACGCAGTATTTT.

This chain uses TRBV27 with TRBJ1-1; 9 bases are shared with TRBD1. The CDR3 sequence is 16 residues long. Germline V gene data show CDR1 as MNHEY and CDR2 as SMNVEV (reference sequence). The V and J ends lost 5 bases and 6 bases, in that order; junction bases with no gene match: 13. The CDR3 loop is CASSQAGQGVRAEAFF. Here the CDR3 DNA reads TGTGCCAGCAGTCAAGCGGGACAGGGAGTTCGAGCTGAAGCTTTCTTT.

CDR3 in amino acids: CASSLRVTGNTGELFF. The CDR3 bases are TGTGCCAGCAGTTTACGGGTAACAGGGAACACCGGGGAGCTGTTTTTT. The chain uses TRBV7-2 and TRBJ2-2; perhaps TRBD1 as D (5 bases). CDR1 is SGHTA, CDR2 FQGNSA, per germline. Trimming removed 6 bases at V and 1 base at J, with 15 bases between. The CDR3 is 16 amino acids.

The chain couples TRBV7-2 to TRBJ2-7; 16 bases fit TRBD2. With 4 bases clipped from V and 6 bases from J, the junction kept 9 bases outside the gene matches. The CDR3 runs 17 residues. Germline values: CDR1 SGHTA, CDR2 FQGNSA. The CDR3 nucleotides read TGTGCCAGCAGCTATGGGACTAGCGGGGGGGTGCAAAGCGAGCAGTACTTC. Encoded protein: CASSYGTSGGVQSEQYF.

This clone was observed a handful of times. The chain is built from TRBV30 and TRBJ1-5; TRBD1 aligns across 12 bases. The CDR3 contains 14 residues. Unmatched junction bases numbered 0, after V lost 3 bases and J lost 3 bases. Per the germline V gene, CDR1 is GTSNPN and CDR2 is SVGIG (reference sequence). The CDR3 bases are TGTGCCTGGAGGGGACAGGGGGCCAATCAGCCCCAGCATTTT. Its translation is CAWRGQGANQPQHF.

V is TRBV5-1 and J is TRBJ2-1, with TRBD1 matching over 11 bases. With V trimmed by 3 bases and J by 5 bases, 10 bases remained unmatched. The CDR3 loop spans 17 amino acids. Germline V CDR1 and CDR2: SGHRS, YFSETQ. In nucleotides, the CDR3 is TGCGCCAGCAGCTCGAGCCTGGACAGGGGGCCGAACAATGAGCAGTTCTTC. It specifies CASSSSLDRGPNNEQFF.

This clone has only a few counts. The V gene is TRBV19, the J gene TRBJ1-2, with TRBD1 matching over 8 bases. Germline V gene data show CDR1 as LNHDA and CDR2 as SQIVND (reference sequence). The CDR3 spans 18 residues. V shed 3 bases and J 5 bases; nucleotides not matched to a gene: 17. The DNA for the CDR3 is TGTGCCAGTAGTATGTATCCCCCTGCCAGGGGGCTTGGGTATGGCTACACCTTC. It codes for CASSMYPPARGLGYGYTF.

This clone has more than one count but fewer than ten. The chain links TRBV19 to TRBJ1-3; a weak D match, TRBD1 (5 bases). Germline V gene data show CDR1 as LNHDA and CDR2 as SQIVND (reference sequence). The CDR3 has 14 amino acids. The germline V and J ends were trimmed by 6 bases and 0 bases, with 9 bases remaining between them. The CDR3 loop is CASRQAFSGNTIYF. In nucleotides, the CDR3 is TGTGCCAGTAGACAGGCCTTCTCTGGAAACACCATATATTTT.

The rearrangement uses TRBV7-8 and TRBJ2-2; D unclear. CDR1 and CDR2 (germline): SGHVS, FQNEAQ. The CDR3 is 16 amino acids. V was trimmed by 4 bases and J by 0 bases, leaving 12 bases between them. The CDR3 sequence is CASSYPRGANTGELFF. The CDR3 DNA follows: TGTGCCAGCAGCTACCCAAGAGGCGCGAACACCGGGGAGCTGTTTTTT. Filled out from reference TRBV7-8 and TRBJ2-2, the complete variable domain reads GAGVSQSPRYKVAKRGQDVALRCDPISGHVSLFWYQQALGQGPEFLTYFQNEAQLDKSGLPSDRFFAERPEGSVSTLKIQRTQQEDSAVYLCASSYPRGANTGELFFGEGSRLTVL.

The chain joins TRBV5-1 to TRBJ2-2, with 16 nucleotides matching TRBD2. Germline V gene sequence: CDR1 SGHRS, CDR2 YFSETQ. CDR3 length: 18 residues. The junction had 6 bases not matched to a gene; V was cut back by 3 bases and J by 4 bases. CDR3 amino acids: CASSWGLAGGEVTGELFF. Here the CDR3 DNA reads TGCGCCAGCAGCTGGGGACTAGCGGGAGGGGAAGTCACCGGGGAGCTGTTTTTT.

In this sample, this clone turned up once. CDR3 loop: CASSQTDYNSPLHF. The DNA for the CDR3 is TGCGCCAGCAGCCAGACAGATTATAATTCACCCCTCCACTTT. The gene calls are TRBV4-3 and TRBJ1-6, with a possible D match to TRBD1 (5 bases). The germline V gene encodes CDR1 LGHNA and CDR2 YSLEER. Trimming took 3 bases from V and 4 from J, leaving 7 bases between them. There are 14 residues in the CDR3.

This clone showed up just a few times. This rearrangement joins TRBV7-9 to TRBJ1-1, with a possible D match to TRBD1 (5 bases). V was trimmed by 2 bases and J by 1 base, leaving 5 bases between them. The CDR3 runs 13 residues. CDR1 is SEHNR, CDR2 FQNEAQ, per germline (reference sequence). The CDR3 nucleotides read TGTGCCAGCAGCTTAAGGGGGAACACTGAAGCTTTCTTT. It codes for CASSLRGNTEAFF.

The rearrangement uses TRBV30 and TRBJ1-6; 7 bases align to TRBD1. V dropped 1 base and J dropped 5; count of bases not matched to a gene: 2. Germline CDR1 and CDR2: GTSNPN and SVGIG (reference sequence). The CDR3 loop spans 14 amino acids. The CDR3 loop reads CAWSATGNNSPLHF. DNA for the CDR3: TGTGCCTGGAGTGCGACAGGGAATAATTCACCCCTCCACTTT.

The rearrangement uses TRBV7-8 and TRBJ1-3; 7 bases are shared with TRBD1. The CDR3 spans 18 residues. V dropped 5 bases and J dropped 0; count of bases not matched to a gene: 13. Germline CDR1 reads SGHVS; CDR2 reads FQNEAQ. Here the CDR3 DNA reads TGTGCCAGCAGCCTCAGATTCCCACAGGGGAGCTCTGGAAACACCATATATTTT. Translated, it gives CASSLRFPQGSSGNTIYF.